This paragraph reports one T cell receptor beta chain. The target of this receptor is not known. No base quality information exists; no much larger clone differs at one position. The source of the sample is a study of blood T cell repertoires in COVID-19 (dated by TCRdb to 2018 to 2020). For the wider study: Samples covering the acute and convalescent phases of COVID-19 were provided by collaborators in the United States, Italy and Spain. The prospective study material was composed of cDNA or gDNA derived from T cells, B-cell-depleted T cells, or PBMCs. Subjects who had been exposed to COVID-19, were actively infected with it, or had recovered from it provided the deeply sampled blood TCRbeta repertoires that made up the dataset. The repertoires were released in a freely available public database meant as a resource for research on the immune response to SARS-CoV-2. The samples were drawn from two sources: the first 160 participants of the ongoing ImmuneRACE study, and fewer than 1,500 subjects contributed by 6 global collaborators. The sample metadata nearly always contained a de-identified subject ID, COVID-19 status, age in years and sex. Where available, HLA class I and class II types were taken from metadata supplied by the sample provider and were not determined by assay-based typing.

The CDR3 runs 15 residues from the cysteine to the phenylalanine. Only the CDR3 portion is preserved as DNA: 45 bases, with reading frame beginning at the first base. CDR1 and CDR2 were assigned from the germline V gene (reference sequence) as SEHNR and FQNEAQ. The V end gives up 4 bases and the J end 4 bases, leaving 8 bases in the junction not matched to a gene. Collaborating institutions collected whole blood in K2EDTA tubes following their own protocols. For TCRbeta analysis, collaborators shipped samples in one of three forms: frozen whole blood, isolated PBMCs, or DNA extracted from either of those sample types. TCRbeta CDR3 regions were amplified from genomic DNA by means of the immunoSEQ Assay, a bias-controlled multiplex PCR. The published analysis was carried out like this. The number of nucleated cells in each sample was estimated by amplification of reference gene primers within the assay. To quantify the absolute abundance of each unique TCRbeta CDR3 rearrangement, sequence reads were collapsed and filtered. For each sample, productive Simpson clonality was calculated as the square root of Simpson's diversity index across productive rearrangements. In TCRdb, the immuneACCESS table is reduced to in-frame sequences with V and J assigned. These tables do not hold every clone; where another copy was compared, an unresolved V gene accounts for under half, and the others remain unexplained. From that table come the V and J calls and clone size; the DNA was used to work out D and trimming. The sample table records 70,000 to 80,000 clones; roughly 87% of these occur just once. The ten top clones hold around 10% of the sample.

General conclusions and limits of the study: Clinical and demographic metadata were provided uncurated, with the amount varying by source and participant.

This clonotype originated in a middle-aged man with acute or convalescent COVID-19. The sample consisted of peripheral blood. Rearrangement joined TRBV7-9 to TRBJ1-2, with 8 middle bases fitting TRBD1. The CDR3 region: CASSSMGQAFYGYTF. The DNA reads TGTGCCAGCAGCTCTATGGGACAGGCGTTCTATGGCTACACCTTC.